Listed below are T cell receptor beta chains from one sample, sequenced in a study of OX40 agonist ivuxolimab in advanced cancers. Data came from immunoSEQ multiplex PCR; TCRdb stores just in-frame clones and leaves some out. Here the sample spans 50,000 to 65,000 clones, around 90% being singletons. Sequencing was performed on CD4+ or CD8+ T cells sorted from blood, taken in a trial of the OX40 agonist ivuxolimab. The source of these receptors is an adult with an advanced solid tumor such as melanoma, head and neck, liver or kidney cancer. Each CDR3 is given with its conserved first and last residue. The order of the fields is V gene, D gene, J gene, clone size, CDR3 DNA, CDR3 protein. D genes are given only for firm matches. Size tells how often a clone was seen (once, few, many) or the class of an expanded clone, and some rows leave it out.

TRBV4-2	NA	TRBJ2-2	NA	TGTGCCAGCCATACGGCGGGGTACACCGGGGAGCTGTTTTTT	CASHTAGYTGELFF
TRBV4-1	NA	TRBJ2-7	NA	TGCGCCAGCAGCCTCGGCCCAGATCCCTACGAGCAGTACTTC	CASSLGPDPYEQYF
TRBV7-2	NA	TRBJ1-3	NA	TGTGCCAGCAGCTTAGTCGACAGTCCAGGGGAAGGAAACACCATATATTTT	CASSLVDSPGEGNTIYF
TRBV30	TRBD1	TRBJ2-7	NA	TGTGCCTGGAGGACAGGGCCGGGCGAGCAGTACTTC	CAWRTGPGEQYF
TRBV27	TRBD2	TRBJ2-7	NA	TGTGCCAGCAGTTATGGGACTAGCGGGAGGGACGAGCAGTACTTC	CASSYGTSGRDEQYF
TRBV28	NA	TRBJ1-5	NA	TGTGCCAGCAGTTTCGGGTGGTCTATAAACAATCAGCCCCAGCATTTT	CASSFGWSINNQPQHF
TRBV7-9	NA	TRBJ2-5	NA	TGTGCCAGCAGCTTAGCCGTCAGGGAGACCCAGTACTTC	CASSLAVRETQYF
TRBV5-5	NA	TRBJ2-5	once	TGTGCCAGCAGCTTTTGGGCCGGCGGAGAGACCCAGTACTTC	CASSFWAGGETQYF
TRBV2	NA	TRBJ1-4	NA	TGTGCCAGCAGTTTGCCCCAGGGCAGTAATGAAAAACTGTTTTTT	CASSLPQGSNEKLFF
TRBV27	NA	TRBJ1-5	NA	TGTGCCAGCAGTTTAGAGGGCATCAATCAGCCCCAGCATTTT	CASSLEGINQPQHF
TRBV19	NA	TRBJ2-3	NA	TGTGCCAGTAGTATGGTGCTAGCCGATACGCAGTATTTT	CASSMVLADTQYF
TRBV5-6	TRBD1	TRBJ2-1	NA	TGTGCCAGCAGCTCTGGACAGGGGTTCGATGAGCAGTTCTTC	CASSSGQGFDEQFF
TRBV11-2	TRBD2	TRBJ2-2	NA	TGTGCCAGCAGCCCCGGGACTAGTTTACCCGGGGAGCCGTTTTTT	CASSPGTSLPGEPFF
TRBV6-1	TRBD1	TRBJ2-5	NA	TGTGCCAGTGGACAGGGTGGGAGAGAGACCCAGTACTTC	CASGQGGRETQYF
TRBV5-1	TRBD1	TRBJ2-2	NA	TGCGCCAGCAGCTTGTTATTCACAGGGGGAGAAACCGGGGAGCTGTTTTTT	CASSLLFTGGETGELFF
TRBV28	TRBD2	TRBJ2-7	NA	TGTGCCAGCAGCCTCGAGCAGCGGGGCATCCCCTCCTACGAGCAGTACTTC	CASSLEQRGIPSYEQYF
TRBV19	TRBD2	TRBJ2-1	NA	TGTGCCAGTAGTGTAGGACTAGCGGGCGCCTACAATGAGCAGTTCTTC	CASSVGLAGAYNEQFF
TRBV19	NA	TRBJ2-1	NA	TGTGCCAGTGGCGGCTACAATGAGCAGTTCTTC	CASGGYNEQFF
TRBV5-1	TRBD1	TRBJ2-3	NA	TGCGCCAGCAGCTTTACTCGGACAGGGGCGACAGATACGCAGTATTTT	CASSFTRTGATDTQYF
TRBV6-6	TRBD1	TRBJ2-1	NA	TGTGCCAGCAGTTACGGGACAGGGTTCAACAATGAGCAGTTCTTC	CASSYGTGFNNEQFF
TRBV7-9	NA	TRBJ2-1	NA	TGTGCCAGCAGCCCCTCTAGCTCCGAGCAGTTCTTC	CASSPSSSEQFF
TRBV28	TRBD1	TRBJ2-2	NA	TGTGCCAGCAGCCATAACAGGGGTGGGTCCGGGGAGCTGTTTTTT	CASSHNRGGSGELFF
TRBV10-3	NA	TRBJ2-7	NA	TGTGCCATCGGGTCGGACGTCTACGAGCAGTACTTC	CAIGSDVYEQYF
TRBV4-1	TRBD2	TRBJ2-2	NA	TGCGCCAGCAGCCAAGATTCGAGGCTAGCGGGAGGGCCGGGGGACACCGGGGAGCTGTTTTTT	CASSQDSRLAGGPGDTGELFF
TRBV5-1	TRBD1	TRBJ2-3	once	TGCGCCAGCACTGGACAGGCATTCACAGATACGCAGTATTTT	CASTGQAFTDTQYF
TRBV28	NA	TRBJ2-1	NA	TGTGCCCTTCGGGGGGCCGGTCACAATGAGCAGTTCTTC	CALRGAGHNEQFF
TRBV4-1	TRBD2	TRBJ2-7	NA	TGCGCCAGCAGCCCGACTGGGGGGGCCTACGAGCAGTACTTC	CASSPTGGAYEQYF
TRBV30	NA	TRBJ1-1	few	TGTGCCTGGAGTGTACAGATTCACACTGAAGCTTTCTTT	CAWSVQIHTEAFF
TRBV9	TRBD1	TRBJ2-7	NA	TGTGCCAGCAGCGTAGGAGGGGACAGTTCCTACGAGCAGTACTTC	CASSVGGDSSYEQYF
TRBV27	NA	TRBJ2-3	NA	TGTGCCAGCAGGTCCCAGTTTGGGACAGATACGCAGTATTTT	CASRSQFGTDTQYF
TRBV10-1	NA	TRBJ2-7	NA	TGCGCCAGCAGTGATGACTACGGCTCCTACGAGCAGTACTTC	CASSDDYGSYEQYF
TRBV19	NA	TRBJ1-2	NA	TGTGCCAGTAGTATAGTTGGGTTCGGTCAGACGGATGGCTACACCTTC	CASSIVGFGQTDGYTF
TRBV10-1	NA	TRBJ2-2	NA	TGCGCCAGCAGCCCGGTCGAGGAAGCCGGGGAGCTGTTTTTT	CASSPVEEAGELFF
TRBV7-9	TRBD1	TRBJ2-5	NA	TGTGCCAGCAGCTCTCCCCTGGGGACAGAAGAGACCCAGTACTTC	CASSSPLGTEETQYF
TRBV5-1	NA	TRBJ2-2	NA	TGCGCCAGCAGCTTGGGTACTACCGGGGAGCTGTTTTTT	CASSLGTTGELFF
TRBV7-3	TRBD1	TRBJ1-3	NA	TGTGCCAGCAGCTTGACAGGGTCTGGAAACACCATATATTTT	CASSLTGSGNTIYF